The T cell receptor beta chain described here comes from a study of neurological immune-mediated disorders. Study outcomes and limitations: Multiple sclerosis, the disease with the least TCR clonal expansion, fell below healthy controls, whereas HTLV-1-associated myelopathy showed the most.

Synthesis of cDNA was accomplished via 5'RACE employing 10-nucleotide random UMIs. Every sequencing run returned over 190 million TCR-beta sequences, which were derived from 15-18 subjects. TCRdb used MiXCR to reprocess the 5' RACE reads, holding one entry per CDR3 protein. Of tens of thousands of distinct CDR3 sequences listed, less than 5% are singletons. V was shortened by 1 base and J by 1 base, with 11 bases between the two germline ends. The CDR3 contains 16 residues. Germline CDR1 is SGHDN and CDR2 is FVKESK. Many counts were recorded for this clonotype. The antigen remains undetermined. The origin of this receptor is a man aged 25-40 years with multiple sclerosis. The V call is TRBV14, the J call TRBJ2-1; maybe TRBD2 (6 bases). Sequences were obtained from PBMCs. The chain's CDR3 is CASSQVSGASYNEQFF. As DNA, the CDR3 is TGTGCCAGCAGCCAAGTTAGCGGTGCTTCCTACAATGAGCAGTTCTTC.